These 2 T cell receptor beta chains came from one sample sequenced in a study of OX40 agonist ivuxolimab in advanced cancers. Using immunoSEQ multiplex PCR, the repertoire was profiled, and TCRdb retains in-frame clones only, with some absent. The sample holds roughly 13,000 clones, about 83% seen once. Source: CD4+ or CD8+ T cells sorted from blood, taken in a trial of the OX40 agonist ivuxolimab. The origin of the receptors is an adult with an advanced solid tumor such as melanoma, head and neck, liver or kidney cancer.

The chain links TRBV29-1 to TRBJ1-2; D is possibly TRBD1 (5 bases). This CDR3 region has 13 residues. The germline V gene encodes CDR1 SQVTM and CDR2 ANQGSEA. V was shortened by 0 bases and J by 7 bases, with 12 bases between the two germline ends. DNA for the CDR3: TGCAGCGTTGAAGATCACGCGGGGGTTGGCTACACCTTC. Protein sequence: CSVEDHAGVGYTF.

This sequence joins TRBV9 and TRBJ1-4; D is perhaps TRBD1 (5 bases). The CDR3 covers 15 residues. Germline CDR1 reads SGDLS; CDR2 reads YYNGEE. Trimming took off 3 bases at V and 5 bases at J, with 14 bases between the two ends. CDR3 coding DNA: TGTGCCAGCAGCGCACTCGGGACGAAGAATGAAAAACTGTTTTTT. As protein: CASSALGTKNEKLFF.